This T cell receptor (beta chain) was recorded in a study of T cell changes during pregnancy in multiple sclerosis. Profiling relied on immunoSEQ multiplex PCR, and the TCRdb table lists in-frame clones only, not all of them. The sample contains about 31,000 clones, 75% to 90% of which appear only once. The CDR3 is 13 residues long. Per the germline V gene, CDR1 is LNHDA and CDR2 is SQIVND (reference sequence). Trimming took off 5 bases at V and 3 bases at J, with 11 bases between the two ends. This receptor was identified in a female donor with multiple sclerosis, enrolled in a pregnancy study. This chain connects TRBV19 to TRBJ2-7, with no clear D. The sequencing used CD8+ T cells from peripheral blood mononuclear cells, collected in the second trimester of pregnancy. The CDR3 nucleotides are TGTGCCAGTAGTCCCGGGTCCCACTACGAGCAGTACTTC. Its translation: CASSPGSHYEQYF.